Reported below is one T cell receptor (beta chain). This entry comes from a study of blood T cells in healthy people across ages. Germline V gene lookup returns CDR1 MNHEY and CDR2 SVGAGI. The CDR3 runs to 14 residues. Unmatched junction bases numbered 9, after V lost 5 bases and J lost 10 bases. Every sample gave at least 5 micrograms of total RNA when it was extracted. With a J-beta primer mix and a sample-barcoded 5' primer, a second PCR ran roughly 7 to 11 cycles. TCRdb redid the calling of the 5' RACE reads with MiXCR, one entry per CDR3 protein. The sample includes approximately 780,000 distinct CDR3 sequences, about a quarter seen only once; the top ten take less than 3.5%. This sample was also put to use in a study of T cells of mothers and their children. This second report adds: cDNA was made from all extracted RNA, roughly 1.4 ug per 15 ul. Related mother-child pairs shared slightly more overlap than unrelated pairs, but the difference was non-significant.

The V gene is TRBV6-5, the J gene TRBJ1-4; 8 bases agree with TRBD1. Sequenced: blood. The source is a boy aged 10-17 years in good health. CDR3 in amino acids: CASSIRDRLGKLFF. In DNA, the CDR3 is TGTGCCAGCAGTATCCGGGACAGGCTCGGAAAACTGTTTTTT.